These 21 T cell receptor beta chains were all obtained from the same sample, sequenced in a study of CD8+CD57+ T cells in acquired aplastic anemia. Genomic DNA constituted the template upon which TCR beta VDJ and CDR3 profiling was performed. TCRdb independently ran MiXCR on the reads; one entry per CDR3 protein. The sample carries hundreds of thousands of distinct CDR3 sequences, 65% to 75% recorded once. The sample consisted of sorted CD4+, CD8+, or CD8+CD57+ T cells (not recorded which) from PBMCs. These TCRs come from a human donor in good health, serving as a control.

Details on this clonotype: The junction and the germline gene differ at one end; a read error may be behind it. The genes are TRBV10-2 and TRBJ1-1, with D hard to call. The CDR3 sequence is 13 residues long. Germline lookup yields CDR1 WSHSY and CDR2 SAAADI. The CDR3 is CASADSVDTEAFF. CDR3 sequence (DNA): TGTGCCAGCGCTGATTCAGTGGACACTGAAGCTTTCTTT.

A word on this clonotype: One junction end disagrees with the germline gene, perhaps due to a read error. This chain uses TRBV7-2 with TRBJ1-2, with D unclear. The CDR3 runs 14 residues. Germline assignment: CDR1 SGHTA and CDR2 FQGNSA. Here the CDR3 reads CASRLEVRGRGYFF. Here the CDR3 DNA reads TGTGCTAGCCGCTTAGAGGTGCGAGGTCGTGGCTACTTCTTC.

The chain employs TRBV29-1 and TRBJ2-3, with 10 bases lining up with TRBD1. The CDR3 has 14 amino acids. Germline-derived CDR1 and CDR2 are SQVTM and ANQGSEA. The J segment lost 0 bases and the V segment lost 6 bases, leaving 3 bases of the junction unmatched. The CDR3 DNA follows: TGCAGCGTCGACAGGGGGCTAAGCACAGATACGCAGTATTTT. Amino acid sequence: CSVDRGLSTDTQYF.

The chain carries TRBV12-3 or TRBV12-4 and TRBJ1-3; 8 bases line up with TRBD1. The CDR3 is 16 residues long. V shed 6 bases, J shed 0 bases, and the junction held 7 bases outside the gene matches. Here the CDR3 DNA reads TGTGCCAGCAGAGCCATCGGGACAGGCTCTGGAAACACCATATATTTT. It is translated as CASRAIGTGSGNTIYF.

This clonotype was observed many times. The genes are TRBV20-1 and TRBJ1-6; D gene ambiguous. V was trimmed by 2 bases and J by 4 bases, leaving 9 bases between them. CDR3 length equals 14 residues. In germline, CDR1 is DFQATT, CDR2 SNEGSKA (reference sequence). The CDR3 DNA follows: TGCAGTGCTAGAACACCCCTATATAATTCACCCCTCCACTTT. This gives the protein CSARTPLYNSPLHF.

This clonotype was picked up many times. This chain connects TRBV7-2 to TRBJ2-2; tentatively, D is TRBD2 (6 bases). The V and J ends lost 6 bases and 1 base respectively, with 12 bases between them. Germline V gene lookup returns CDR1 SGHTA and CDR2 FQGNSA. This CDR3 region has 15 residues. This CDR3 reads CASRRDPLNTGELFF. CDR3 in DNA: TGTGCCAGCAGGCGGGACCCCTTGAACACCGGGGAGCTGTTTTTT.

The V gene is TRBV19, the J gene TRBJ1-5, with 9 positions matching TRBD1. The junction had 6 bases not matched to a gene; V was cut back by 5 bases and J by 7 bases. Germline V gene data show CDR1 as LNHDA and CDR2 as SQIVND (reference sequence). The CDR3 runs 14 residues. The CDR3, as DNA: TGTGCCAGTAGTTACACAGGGGGCGGGCAGCCCCAGCATTTT. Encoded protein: CASSYTGGGQPQHF.

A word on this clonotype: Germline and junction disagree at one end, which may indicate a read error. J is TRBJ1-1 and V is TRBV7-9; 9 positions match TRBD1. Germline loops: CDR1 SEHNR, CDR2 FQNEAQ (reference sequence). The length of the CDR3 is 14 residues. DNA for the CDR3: TGTGCCAGCAAGAGACAGGGGGGGAACACTGAAGCTCTCTTT. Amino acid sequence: CASKRQGGNTEALF.

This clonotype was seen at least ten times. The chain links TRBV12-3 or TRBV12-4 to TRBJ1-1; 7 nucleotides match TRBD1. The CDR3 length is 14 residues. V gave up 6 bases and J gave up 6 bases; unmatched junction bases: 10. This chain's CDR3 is CASRTTGAGAEAFF. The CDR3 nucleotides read TGTGCCAGCAGAACAACAGGGGCCGGCGCTGAAGCTTTCTTT.

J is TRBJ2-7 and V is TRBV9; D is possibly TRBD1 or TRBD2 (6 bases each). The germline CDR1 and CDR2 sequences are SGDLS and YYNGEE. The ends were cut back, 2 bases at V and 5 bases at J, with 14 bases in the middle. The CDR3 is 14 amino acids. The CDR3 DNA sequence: TGTGCCAGCAGCGTGGGACCGGGGGCCAACGAGCAGTACTTC. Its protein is CASSVGPGANEQYF. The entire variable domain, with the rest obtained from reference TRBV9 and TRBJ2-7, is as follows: DSGVTQTPKHLITATGQRVTLRCSPRSGDLSVYWYQQSLDQGLQFLIQYYNGEERAKGNILERFSAQQFPDLHSELNLSSLELGDSALYFCASSVGPGANEQYFGPGTRLTVT.

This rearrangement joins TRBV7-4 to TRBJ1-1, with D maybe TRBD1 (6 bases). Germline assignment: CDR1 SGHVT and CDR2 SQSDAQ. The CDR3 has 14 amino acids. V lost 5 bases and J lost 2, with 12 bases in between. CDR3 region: CASSKGQINTEAFF. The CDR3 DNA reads TGTGCCAGCAGCAAAGGACAGATTAACACTGAAGCTTTCTTT.

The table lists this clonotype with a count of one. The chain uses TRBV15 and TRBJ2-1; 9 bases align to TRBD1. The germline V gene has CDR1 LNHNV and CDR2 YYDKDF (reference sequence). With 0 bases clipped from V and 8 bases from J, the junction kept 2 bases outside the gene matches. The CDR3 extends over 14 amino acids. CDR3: CATSRDTGGDEQFF. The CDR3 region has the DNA TGTGCCACCAGCAGAGACACAGGGGGCGATGAGCAGTTCTTC.

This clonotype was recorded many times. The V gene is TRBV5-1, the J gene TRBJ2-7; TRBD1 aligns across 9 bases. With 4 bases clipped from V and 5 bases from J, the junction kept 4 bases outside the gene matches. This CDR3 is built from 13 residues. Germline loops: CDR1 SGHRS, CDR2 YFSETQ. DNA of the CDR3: TGCGCCAGCAGCCGGGACAGGGACCACGAGCAGTACTTC. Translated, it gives CASSRDRDHEQYF.

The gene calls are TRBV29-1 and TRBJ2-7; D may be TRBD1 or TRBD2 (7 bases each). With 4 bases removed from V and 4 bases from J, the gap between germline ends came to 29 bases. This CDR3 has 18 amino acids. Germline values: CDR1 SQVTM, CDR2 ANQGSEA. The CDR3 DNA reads TGCAGCGTTGCACAAAACGGGAGGACAGGTCCCTCCTCGTACGAGCAGTACTTC. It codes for CSVAQNGRTGPSSYEQYF.

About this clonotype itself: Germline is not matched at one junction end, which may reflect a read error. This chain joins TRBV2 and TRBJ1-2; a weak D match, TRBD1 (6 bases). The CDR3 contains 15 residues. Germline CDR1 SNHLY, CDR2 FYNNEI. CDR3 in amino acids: CASSAGGAGDYGYPF. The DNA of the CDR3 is TGTGCCAGCAGTGCGGGGGGGGCGGGGGACTATGGCTACCCCTTC.

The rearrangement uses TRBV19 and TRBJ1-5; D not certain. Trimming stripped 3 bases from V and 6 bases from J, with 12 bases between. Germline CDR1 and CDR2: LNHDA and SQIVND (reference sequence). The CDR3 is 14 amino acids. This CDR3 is CASSMRGNAQPQHF. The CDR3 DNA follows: TGTGCCAGTAGTATGAGAGGGAACGCTCAGCCCCAGCATTTT.

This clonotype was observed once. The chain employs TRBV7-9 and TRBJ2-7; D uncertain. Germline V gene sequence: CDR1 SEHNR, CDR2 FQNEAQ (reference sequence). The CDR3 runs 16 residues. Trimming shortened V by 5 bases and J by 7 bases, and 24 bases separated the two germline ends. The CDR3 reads CASSTVGIVKVYEQYF. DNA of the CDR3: TGTGCCAGCAGCACTGTAGGGATTGTGAAGGTTTATGAGCAGTACTTC.

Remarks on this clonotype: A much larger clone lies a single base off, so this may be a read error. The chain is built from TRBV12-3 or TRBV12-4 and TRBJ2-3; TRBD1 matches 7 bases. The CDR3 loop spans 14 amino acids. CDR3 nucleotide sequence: TGTGCCAGCCGGGGACAGTCTAGCACAGATACGCATTATTTT. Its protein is CASRGQSSTDTHYF.

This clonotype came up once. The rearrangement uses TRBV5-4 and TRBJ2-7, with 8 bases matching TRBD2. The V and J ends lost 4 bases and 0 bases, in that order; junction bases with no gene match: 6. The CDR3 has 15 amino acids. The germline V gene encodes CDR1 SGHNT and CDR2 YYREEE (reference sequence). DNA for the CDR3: TGTGCCAGCAGCATAGCGGGGCCCTTCTCCTACGAGCAGTACTTC. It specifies CASSIAGPFSYEQYF.

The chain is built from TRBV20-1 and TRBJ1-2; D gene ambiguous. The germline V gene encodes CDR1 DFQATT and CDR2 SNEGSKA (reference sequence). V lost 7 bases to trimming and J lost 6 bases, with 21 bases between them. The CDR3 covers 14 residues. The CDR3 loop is CSVFANTGEHGYTF. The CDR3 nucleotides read TGCAGTGTTTTCGCTAACACCGGGGAGCATGGCTACACCTTC.

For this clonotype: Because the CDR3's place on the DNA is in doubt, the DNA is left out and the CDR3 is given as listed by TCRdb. The CDR3 spells CASSAAVGGGNNVFF. The chain combines TRBV9 with TRBJ1-4. The CDR3 extends over 15 residues, inclusive of both ends. The germline V gene has CDR1 SGDLS and CDR2 YYNGEE.